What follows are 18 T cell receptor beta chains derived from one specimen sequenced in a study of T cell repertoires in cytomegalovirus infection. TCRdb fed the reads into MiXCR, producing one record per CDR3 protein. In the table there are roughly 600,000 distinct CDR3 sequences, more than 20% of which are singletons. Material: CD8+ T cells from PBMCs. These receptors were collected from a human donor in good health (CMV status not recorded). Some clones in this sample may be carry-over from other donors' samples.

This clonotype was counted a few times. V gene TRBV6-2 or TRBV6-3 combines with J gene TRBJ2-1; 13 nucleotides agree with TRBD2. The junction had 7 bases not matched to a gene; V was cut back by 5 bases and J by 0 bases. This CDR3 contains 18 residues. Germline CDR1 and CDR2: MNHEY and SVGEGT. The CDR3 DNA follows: TGTGCCAGCAGTCTTGGACTAGCGGGGGTCAGCTCCTACAATGAGCAGTTCTTC. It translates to CASSLGLAGVSSYNEQFF.

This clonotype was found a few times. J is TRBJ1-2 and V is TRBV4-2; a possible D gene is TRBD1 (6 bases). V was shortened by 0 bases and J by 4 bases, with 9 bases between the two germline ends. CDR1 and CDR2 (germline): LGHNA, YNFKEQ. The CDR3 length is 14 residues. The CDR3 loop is CASSQDGRGYGYTF. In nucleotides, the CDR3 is TGTGCCAGCAGCCAAGATGGCAGGGGCTATGGCTACACCTTC.

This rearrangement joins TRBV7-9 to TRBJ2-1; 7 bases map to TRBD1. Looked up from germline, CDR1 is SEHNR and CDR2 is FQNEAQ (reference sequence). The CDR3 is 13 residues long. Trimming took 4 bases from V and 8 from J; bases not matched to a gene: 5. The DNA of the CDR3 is TGTGCCAGCAGCTCAACAGGGGTGGATGAGCAGTTCTTC. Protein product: CASSSTGVDEQFF. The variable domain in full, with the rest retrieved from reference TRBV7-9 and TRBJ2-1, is DTGVSQNPRHKITKRGQNVTFRCDPISEHNRLYWYRQTLGQGPEFLTYFQNEAQLEKSRLLSDRFSAERPKGSFSTLEIQRTEQGDSAMYLCASSSTGVDEQFFGPGTRLTVL.

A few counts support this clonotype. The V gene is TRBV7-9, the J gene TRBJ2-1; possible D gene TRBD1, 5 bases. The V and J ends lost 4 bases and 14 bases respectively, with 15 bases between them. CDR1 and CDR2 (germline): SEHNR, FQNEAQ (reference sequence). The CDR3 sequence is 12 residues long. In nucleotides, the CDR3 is TGTGCCAGCAGCTCCGGATCCTCAGGGAAGTTCTTC. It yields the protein CASSSGSSGKFF.

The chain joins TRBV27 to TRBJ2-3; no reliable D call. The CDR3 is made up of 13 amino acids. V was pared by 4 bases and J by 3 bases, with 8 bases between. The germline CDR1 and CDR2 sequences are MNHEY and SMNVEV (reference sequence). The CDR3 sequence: CASSWGLTDTQYF. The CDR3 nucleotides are TGTGCCAGCAGTTGGGGTCTTACAGATACGCAGTATTTT.

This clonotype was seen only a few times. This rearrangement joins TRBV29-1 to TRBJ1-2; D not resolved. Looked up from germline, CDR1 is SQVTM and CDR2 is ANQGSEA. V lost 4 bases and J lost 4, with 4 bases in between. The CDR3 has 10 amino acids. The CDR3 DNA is TGCAGCGTTGTAAGCTATGGCTACACCTTC. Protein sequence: CSVVSYGYTF.

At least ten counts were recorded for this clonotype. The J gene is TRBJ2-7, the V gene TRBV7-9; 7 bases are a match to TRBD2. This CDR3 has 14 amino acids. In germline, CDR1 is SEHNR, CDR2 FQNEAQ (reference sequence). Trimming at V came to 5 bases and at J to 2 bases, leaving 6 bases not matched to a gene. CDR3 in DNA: TGTGCCAGCAGCAACCGGGACTATGCCTACGAGCAGTACTTC. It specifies CASSNRDYAYEQYF.

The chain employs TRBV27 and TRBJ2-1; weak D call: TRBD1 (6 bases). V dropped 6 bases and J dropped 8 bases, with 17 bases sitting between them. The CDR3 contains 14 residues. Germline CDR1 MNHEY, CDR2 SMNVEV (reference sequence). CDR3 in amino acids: CASRVLDRSDEQFF. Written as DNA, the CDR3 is TGTGCCAGCAGAGTATTGGACAGATCGGATGAGCAGTTCTTC.

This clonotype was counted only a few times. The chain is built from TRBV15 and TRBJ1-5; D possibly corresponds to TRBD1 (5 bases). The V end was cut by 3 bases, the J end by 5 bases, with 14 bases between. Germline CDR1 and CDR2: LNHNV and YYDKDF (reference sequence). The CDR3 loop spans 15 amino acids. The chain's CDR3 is CATSSMGRGDQPQHF. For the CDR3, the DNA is TGTGCCACCAGCAGTATGGGTCGGGGGGATCAGCCCCAGCATTTT. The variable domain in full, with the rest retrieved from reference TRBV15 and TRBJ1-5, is DAMVIQNPRYQVTQFGKPVTLSCSQTLNHNVMYWYQQKSSQAPKLLFHYYDKDFNNEADTPDNFQSRRPNTSFCFLDIRSPGLGDTAMYLCATSSMGRGDQPQHFGDGTRLSIL.

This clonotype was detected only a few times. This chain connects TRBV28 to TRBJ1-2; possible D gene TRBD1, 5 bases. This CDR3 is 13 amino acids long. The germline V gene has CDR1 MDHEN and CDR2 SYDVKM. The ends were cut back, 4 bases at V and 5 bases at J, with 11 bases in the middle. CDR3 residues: CASSWSAGYGYTF. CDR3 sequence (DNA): TGTGCCAGCAGTTGGTCGGCAGGGTATGGCTACACCTTC.

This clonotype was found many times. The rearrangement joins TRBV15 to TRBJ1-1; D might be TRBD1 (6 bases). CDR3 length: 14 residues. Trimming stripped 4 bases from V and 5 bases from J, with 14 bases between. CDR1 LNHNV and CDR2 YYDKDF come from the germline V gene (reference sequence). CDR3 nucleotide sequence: TGTGCCACCAGCATAGTACAGGGAGGAACTGAAGCTTTCTTT. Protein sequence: CATSIVQGGTEAFF.

Here the CDR3 DNA reads TGCAGCGACCGGACAAACAATGGCTACACCTTC. Residues: CSDRTNNGYTF. This chain uses TRBV29-1 with TRBJ1-2; TRBD1 is a possible D gene (5 bases). V was trimmed by 7 bases and J by 6 bases, leaving 12 bases between them. CDR1 is SQVTM, CDR2 ANQGSEA, per germline. The CDR3 runs to 11 residues.

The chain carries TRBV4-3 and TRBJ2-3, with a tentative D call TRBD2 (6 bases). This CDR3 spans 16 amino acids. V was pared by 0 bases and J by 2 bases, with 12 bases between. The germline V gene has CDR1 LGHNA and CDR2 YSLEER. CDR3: CASSQDRGGLTDTQYF. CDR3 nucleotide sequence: TGCGCCAGCAGCCAAGACCGTGGGGGACTCACAGATACGCAGTATTTT.

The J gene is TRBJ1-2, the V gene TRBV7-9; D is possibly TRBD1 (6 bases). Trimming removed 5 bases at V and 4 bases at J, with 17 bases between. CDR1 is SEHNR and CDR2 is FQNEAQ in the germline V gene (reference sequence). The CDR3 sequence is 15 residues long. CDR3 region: CASSIPGHDLYGYTF. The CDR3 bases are TGTGCCAGCAGCATCCCGGGACACGACCTCTATGGCTACACCTTC.

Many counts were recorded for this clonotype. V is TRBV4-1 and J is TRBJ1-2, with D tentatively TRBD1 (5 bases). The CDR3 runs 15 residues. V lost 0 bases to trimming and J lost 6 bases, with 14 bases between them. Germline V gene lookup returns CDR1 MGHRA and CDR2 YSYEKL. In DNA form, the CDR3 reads TGCGCCAGCAGCCAAGATGAAAGGGGATTCGATGGCTACACCTTC. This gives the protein CASSQDERGFDGYTF.

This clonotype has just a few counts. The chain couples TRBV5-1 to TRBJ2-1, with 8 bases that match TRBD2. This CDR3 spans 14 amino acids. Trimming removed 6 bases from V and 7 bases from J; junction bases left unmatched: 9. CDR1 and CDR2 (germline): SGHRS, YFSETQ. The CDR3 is CASKAAGDGNEQFF. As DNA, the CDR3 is TGCGCCAGCAAAGCAGCGGGGGATGGGAATGAGCAGTTCTTC.

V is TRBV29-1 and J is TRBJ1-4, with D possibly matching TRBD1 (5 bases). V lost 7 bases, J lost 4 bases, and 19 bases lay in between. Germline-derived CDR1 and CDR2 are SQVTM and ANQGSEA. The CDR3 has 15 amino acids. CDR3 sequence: CSANFPGPDNEKLFF. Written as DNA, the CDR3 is TGCAGCGCCAATTTCCCGGGACCCGATAATGAAAAACTGTTTTTT.

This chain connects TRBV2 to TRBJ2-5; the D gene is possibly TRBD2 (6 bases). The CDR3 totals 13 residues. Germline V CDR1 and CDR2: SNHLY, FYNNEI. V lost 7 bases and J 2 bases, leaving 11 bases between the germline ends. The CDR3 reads CASMTRRQETQYF. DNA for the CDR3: TGTGCCAGCATGACTAGAAGGCAAGAGACCCAGTACTTC.